A selection of T cell receptor beta chains follows, all from one sample in a study of blood T cell repertoires in COVID-19. The table came from immunoSEQ multiplex PCR; TCRdb's copy has only in-frame clones and leaves some out. The sample has 200,000 to 250,000 clones; around 80% are singletons. Material for sequencing was PBMCs or T cells enriched from blood (not recorded which). The receptors shown here come from a man aged 55 to 70 who had recovered from COVID-19. CDR3s include the opening cysteine and the closing phenylalanine or tryptophan. A D gene is named only where the DNA matches it firmly. Size tells how often a clone was seen (once, few, many) or the class of an expanded clone, and some rows leave it out.

CDR3 | DNA | size | J | V | D
CASSLVASIVTGELFF | TGTGCCAGCAGCTTAGTGGCTAGCATCGTCACCGGGGAGCTGTTTTTT | NA | TRBJ2-2 | TRBV7-6 | NA
CASSRGRTDNEKLFF | TGTGCCAGCAGCCGAGGGAGGACGGATAATGAAAAACTGTTTTTT | NA | TRBJ1-4 | TRBV3-1/TRBV3-2 | NA
CASSQNTGTSDSYEQYF | TGTGCCAGCAGCCAAAACACCGGGACTAGTGACTCCTACGAGCAGTACTTC | many | TRBJ2-7 | TRBV4-2 | TRBD2
CASSRGGYGYTF | TGTGCCAGCAGCCGAGGGGGCTATGGCTACACCTTC | once | TRBJ1-2 | TRBV12-3/TRBV12-4 | NA
CASSLWDRANYGYTF | TGTGCCAGCAGCTTGTGGGACAGGGCTAACTATGGCTACACCTTC | NA | TRBJ1-2 | TRBV5-6 | TRBD1
CASSLRPGANEKLFF | TGTGCCAGCAGCTTACGGCCCGGGGCTAATGAAAAACTGTTTTTT | once | TRBJ1-4 | TRBV7-3 | NA
CASSSDTEQFF | TGTGCCAGCAGCTCCGACACAGAGCAGTTCTTC | NA | TRBJ2-1 | TRBV5-6 | NA
CSVGEGTYEQYF | TGCAGCGTTGGGGAGGGAACCTACGAGCAGTACTTC | NA | TRBJ2-7 | TRBV29-1 | TRBD2
CASSFRGMDNEQFF | TGCGCCAGCAGCTTTCGGGGGATGGACAATGAGCAGTTCTTC | NA | TRBJ2-1 | TRBV5-1 | NA
CASSEGLAGWSRNIQYF | TGTGCCAGCAGTGAAGGGCTAGCGGGGTGGTCGAGAAACATTCAGTACTTC | NA | TRBJ2-4 | TRBV2 | TRBD2
CASSLGGGADTQYF | TGTGCCAGCAGCTTGGGCGGGGGGGCAGATACGCAGTATTTT | NA | TRBJ2-3 | TRBV7-9 | TRBD2
CASSPTGFEHEAFF | TGTGCCAGCTCACCTACAGGGTTTGAGCATGAAGCTTTCTTT | NA | TRBJ1-1 | TRBV18 | NA
CASHGGAVAGNTIYF | TGTGCCAGTCACGGAGGGGCCGTTGCTGGAAACACCATATATTTT | NA | TRBJ1-3 | TRBV28 | NA